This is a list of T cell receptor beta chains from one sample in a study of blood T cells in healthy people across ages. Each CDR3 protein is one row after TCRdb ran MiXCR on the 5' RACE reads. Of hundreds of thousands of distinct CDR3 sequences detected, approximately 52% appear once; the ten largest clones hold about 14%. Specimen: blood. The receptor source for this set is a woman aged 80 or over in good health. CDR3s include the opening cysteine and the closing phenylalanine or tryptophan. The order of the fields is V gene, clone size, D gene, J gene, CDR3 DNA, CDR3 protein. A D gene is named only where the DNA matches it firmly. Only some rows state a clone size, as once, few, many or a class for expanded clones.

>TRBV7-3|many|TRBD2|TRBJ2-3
TGTGCCAGCAGCTATGGAGGGACTAGCGGAACAGATACGCAGTATTTT
CASSYGGTSGTDTQYF
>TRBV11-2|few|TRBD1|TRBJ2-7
TGTGCCAGCAGCTTGACAGGGGCGTACCGCTACGAGCAGTACTTC
CASSLTGAYRYEQYF
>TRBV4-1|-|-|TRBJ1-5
TGCGCCAGCAGCCAAGAACCAGGGGAAAGTCAGCCCCAGCATTTT
CASSQEPGESQPQHF
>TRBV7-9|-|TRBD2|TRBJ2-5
TGTGCCAGCAGCTTACGTTACGAGACTAGCGGGAAAACAAATGAGCAGTACTTC
CASSLRYETSGKTNEQYF
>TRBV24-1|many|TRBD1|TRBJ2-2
TGTGCCACCAGTGATACAGGGGGTGCGAACACCGGGGAGCTGTTTTTT
CATSDTGGANTGELFF
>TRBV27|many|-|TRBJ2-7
TGTGCCAGCAGTAAGGACGGCCCCACCTACGAGCAGTACTTC
CASSKDGPTYEQYF
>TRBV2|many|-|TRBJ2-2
TGTGCCAGCAAGGGGGAGGGCACCGGGGAGCTGTTTTTT
CASKGEGTGELFF
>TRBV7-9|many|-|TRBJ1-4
TGTGCCAGCAGCCGTCCCTATGCAACTAATGAAAAACTGTTTTTT
CASSRPYATNEKLFF
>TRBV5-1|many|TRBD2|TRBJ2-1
TGCGCCAGCCGAGCGGGAGGCACGTACAATGAGCAGTTCTTC
CASRAGGTYNEQFF
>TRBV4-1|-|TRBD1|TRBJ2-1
TGCGCCAGCAGCCAGGTGGGACAGGGGTACAATGAGCAGTTCTTC
CASSQVGQGYNEQFF
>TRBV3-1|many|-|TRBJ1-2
TGTGCCAGCAGCCAAGGACAGGAGGACTATGGCTACACCTTC
CASSQGQEDYGYTF
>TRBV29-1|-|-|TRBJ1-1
TGCAGCTACCTGGGGAGGCAATACACTGAAGCTTTCTTT
CSYLGRQYTEAFF
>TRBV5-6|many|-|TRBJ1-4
TGTGCCAGCAGCGAGGACCGGGGGACGGAAAAACTGTTTTTT
CASSEDRGTEKLFF
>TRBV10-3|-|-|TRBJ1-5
TGTGCCATCAGTGTGGAGGGCAATCAGCCCCAGCATTTT
CAISVEGNQPQHF
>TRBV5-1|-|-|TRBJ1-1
TGCGCCAGCAGCTTGGAAGCAGGGATGACCGAGGTTTTCTTT
CASSLEAGMTEVFF
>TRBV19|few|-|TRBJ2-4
TGTGCCAGTAGCCAGGGGATCCCGAGGGGGATTCAGTACTTC
CASSQGIPRGIQYF
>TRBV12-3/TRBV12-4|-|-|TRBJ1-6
TGTGCCAGCAGTTTAGGGAGGGAATCACCCCTCCACTTT
CASSLGRESPLHF
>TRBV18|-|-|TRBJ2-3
TGTGCCAGCTCACCAAATAAACCTAGCACAGATACGCAGTATTTT
CASSPNKPSTDTQYF
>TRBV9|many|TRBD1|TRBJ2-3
TGTGCCAGCAGCGTCGCCGGGACAGCAAAGGATACGCAGTATTTT
CASSVAGTAKDTQYF
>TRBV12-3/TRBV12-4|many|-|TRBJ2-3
TGTGCCAGCGGCTCGGGACTCCTCACAGATACGCAGTATTTT
CASGSGLLTDTQYF
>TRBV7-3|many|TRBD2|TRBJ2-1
TGTGCCAGCAGCTTAACTAGCGGGACCCTATACAATGAGCAGTTCTTC
CASSLTSGTLYNEQFF
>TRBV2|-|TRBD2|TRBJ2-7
TGTGCCAGCAGTGAAGCGACGGTAGCGGGACGGGCCTACGAGCAGTACTTC
CASSEATVAGRAYEQYF
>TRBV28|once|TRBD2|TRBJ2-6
TGTGCCAGCAGCGCCGGGGGGGGCGCTTCTGGGGCCAACGTCCTGACTTTC
CASSAGGGASGANVLTF
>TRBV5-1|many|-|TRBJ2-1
TGCGCCAGCAGCTTGGAGGTCGACTATGGTGAGCAGTTCTTC
CASSLEVDYGEQFF
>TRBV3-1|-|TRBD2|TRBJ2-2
TGTGCCAGCAGCCTAGGACTAGCCCAGAACACCGGGGAGCTGTTTTTT
CASSLGLAQNTGELFF
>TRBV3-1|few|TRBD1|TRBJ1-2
TGTGCCAGCAGCCAAGGAACAGGGGGGCTAAAGTTTGCCTACACCTTC
CASSQGTGGLKFAYTF
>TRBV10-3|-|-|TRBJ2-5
TGTGCCATCAGTGGTCCAGGCCAAGAGACCCAGTACTTC
CAISGPGQETQYF
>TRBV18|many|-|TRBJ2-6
TGTGCCAGCTCACTTCAAGACCTACACTCTGGGGCCAACGTCCTGACTTTC
CASSLQDLHSGANVLTF
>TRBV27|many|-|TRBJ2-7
TGTGCCAGCAGATACCGGGACACCTCCTACGAGCAGTACTTC
CASRYRDTSYEQYF
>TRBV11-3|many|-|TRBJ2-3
TGTGCCAGCAGCCAGAACGTATTCGGGGACTCGGGAGATACGCAGTATTTT
CASSQNVFGDSGDTQYF
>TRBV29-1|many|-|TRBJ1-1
TGCAGCGTTGTTCTGAACACTGAAGCTTTCTTT
CSVVLNTEAFF
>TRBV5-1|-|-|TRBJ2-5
TGCGCCAGCACCCCGGCGGGGTTACAAGAGACCCAGTACTTC
CASTPAGLQETQYF
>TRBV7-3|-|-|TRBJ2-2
TGTGCCAGCACCCCACGGGGCACCGGGGAGCTGTTTTTT
CASTPRGTGELFF
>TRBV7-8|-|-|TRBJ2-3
TGTGCCAGCAGAACACCCTACGACAGAGACCTCACAGATACGCAGTATTTT
CASRTPYDRDLTDTQYF
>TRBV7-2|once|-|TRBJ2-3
TGTGCCAGCAGCTTAGTTCTTGGGGATACGCAGTATTTT
CASSLVLGDTQYF
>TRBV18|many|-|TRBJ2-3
TGTGCCAGCTCACCCCCGGTTCGGAGGTCGACGGGGGTGGATACGCAGTATTTT
CASSPPVRRSTGVDTQYF
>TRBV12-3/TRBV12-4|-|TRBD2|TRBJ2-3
TGTGCCAGCAGACCATCAGCGGGGCTCACAGATACGCAGTATTTT
CASRPSAGLTDTQYF
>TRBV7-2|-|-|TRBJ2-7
TGTGCCAGCAGCTTAGCGCCCCCGGGGGCGGGTGAGCAGTACTTC
CASSLAPPGAGEQYF
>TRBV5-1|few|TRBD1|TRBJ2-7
TGCGCCAGCAGCGATTCAGGGGGCGAGCAGTACTTC
CASSDSGGEQYF
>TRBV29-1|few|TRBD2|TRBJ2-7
TGCAGCGTTTTTGGACTAGCGGGAGGGCTTAAGCAGTACTTC
CSVFGLAGGLKQYF
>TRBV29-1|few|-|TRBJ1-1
TGCAGCGTTAACGGACAGCTGAACACTGAAGCTTTCTTT
CSVNGQLNTEAFF
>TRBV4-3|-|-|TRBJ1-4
TGCGCCAGCAGCCCCGCTGGGAGGGAAGGGAATGAAAAACTGTTTTTT
CASSPAGREGNEKLFF
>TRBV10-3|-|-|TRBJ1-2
TGTGCCATCAGTGAGTCGACCAGTAACTATGGCTACACCTTC
CAISESTSNYGYTF
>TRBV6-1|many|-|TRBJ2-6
TGTGCCAGCAGTGTCCAAGAAGGATTTTCTGGGGCCAACGTCCTGACTTTC
CASSVQEGFSGANVLTF
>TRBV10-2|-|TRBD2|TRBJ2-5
TGCGCCAGCAGTACCCTGTGGGAGGGGACCCAAGAGACCCAGTACTTC
CASSTLWEGTQETQYF
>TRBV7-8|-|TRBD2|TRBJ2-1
TGTGCCAGCAGCTCAGTGCGGGGGACCTACAATGAGCAGTTCTTC
CASSSVRGTYNEQFF
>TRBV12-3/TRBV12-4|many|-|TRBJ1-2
TGTGCCAGCAGTCTCAGGGACGATCCTAACTATGGCTACACCTTC
CASSLRDDPNYGYTF
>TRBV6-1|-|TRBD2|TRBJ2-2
TGTGCCAGCAGTAGGACGAGCGGGAGGGGAGGCACCGGGGAGCTGTTTTTT
CASSRTSGRGGTGELFF
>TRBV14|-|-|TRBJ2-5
TGTGCCAGCAGCCTCCCACCCCGACTGGGGATGAAGGATGAGCAGTACTTC
CASSLPPRLGMKDEQYF
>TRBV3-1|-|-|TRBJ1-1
TGTGCCAGCAGCCTATCCAGCAGACAACCGGTTAGGACTGAAGCTTTCTTT
CASSLSSRQPVRTEAFF
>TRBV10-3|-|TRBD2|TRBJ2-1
TGTGCCATCAGTGAGATACTAGCGGTCAGCTCCTACAATGAGCAGTTCTTC
CAISEILAVSSYNEQFF
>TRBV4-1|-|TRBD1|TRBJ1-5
TGCGCCAGCAGCCAAGTTCTAGTTAACAGGGGGCAGCCCCAGCATTTT
CASSQVLVNRGQPQHF
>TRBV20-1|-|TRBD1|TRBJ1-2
TGCAGTGCTAGAGGGGGGGGACAGGGGGCAATCACCTTC
CSARGGGQGAITF
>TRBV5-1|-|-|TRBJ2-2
TGCGCCAGCAGCTTGGTATCCTACACCGGGGAGCTGTTTTTT
CASSLVSYTGELFF
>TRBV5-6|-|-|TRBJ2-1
TGTGCCAGCAGCTTTGCGCAAGTTTTGATTTATGAGCAGTTCTTC
CASSFAQVLIYEQFF
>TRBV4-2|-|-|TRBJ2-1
TGTGCCAGCAGCCGGGAAGGTTCCAGCTCCTACAATGAGCAGTTCTTC
CASSREGSSSYNEQFF
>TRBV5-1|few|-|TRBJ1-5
TGCGCCAGCAACTTGGACAGCAATCAGCCCCAGCATTTT
CASNLDSNQPQHF
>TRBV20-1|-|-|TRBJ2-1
TGCAGTGCTATTTCGGGACGAGAGCAGTTCTTC
CSAISGREQFF
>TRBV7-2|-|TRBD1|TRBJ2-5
TGTGCCAGCAGCTTAGGCCCCTCCGGGACAGGGAGCCAAGAGACCCAGTACTTC
CASSLGPSGTGSQETQYF